Listed below are T cell receptor beta chains from one sample, sequenced in a study of CD8 T cells in ankylosing spondylitis. TCRdb processed the 5' RACE reads anew with MiXCR; each CDR3 protein has one entry. The table lists 700,000 or so distinct CDR3 sequences, 15% to 20% of them singletons, with over 15% in the top ten. The sample was blood, either unsorted or a sorted T cell fraction (not recorded which). The receptors stem from a male donor with ankylosing spondylitis. Each CDR3 is given with its conserved first and last residue. The D gene is left open where the match is weak. Clone size is given for some rows only: seen once, a few or many times, or a class if the clone is expanded.

abundance | len | d_gene | j_gene | v_gene | CDR3nt | CDR3aa
NA | 11 | NA | TRBJ1-2 | TRBV29-1 | TGCAGCGTTGAGAACAGCTATGGCTACACCTTC | CSVENSYGYTF
few | 16 | TRBD2 | TRBJ2-1 | TRBV29-1 | TGCAGCGTTCACCGGACTAGCGGGAGTATAGTTGATGAGCAGTTCTTC | CSVHRTSGSIVDEQFF
few | 14 | TRBD2 | TRBJ2-2 | TRBV3-1 | TGTGCCAGCAAGGGTAGCGGGAGTGGCGGGGAGCTGTTTTTT | CASKGSGSGGELFF
NA | 16 | TRBD1 | TRBJ2-3 | TRBV12-3/TRBV12-4 | TGTGCCAGCAGTTCCCGCGGACAGGGGGCTACAGATACGCAGTATTTT | CASSSRGQGATDTQYF
NA | 15 | NA | TRBJ2-1 | TRBV18 | TGTGCCAGCTCACCGGAGGATGTAGGGTACAATGAGCAGTTCTTC | CASSPEDVGYNEQFF
NA | 13 | NA | TRBJ2-5 | TRBV4-1 | TGCGCCAGCAGCCAAGTTTCCCGGGGGACCCAGTACTTC | CASSQVSRGTQYF
few | 15 | TRBD1 | TRBJ2-5 | TRBV7-9 | TGTGCCAGCAGCTTAGCGGGACAGAATAGGGAGACCCAGTACTTC | CASSLAGQNRETQYF
NA | 14 | NA | TRBJ2-3 | TRBV29-1 | TGCAGCGTTGTGGGGGGACCCGTCACAGATACGCAGTATTTT | CSVVGGPVTDTQYF
NA | 12 | NA | TRBJ2-5 | TRBV6-2/TRBV6-3 | TGTGCCAGCAGTAACCCTTGGGAGACCCAGTACTTC | CASSNPWETQYF
once | 13 | NA | TRBJ2-7 | TRBV6-1 | TGTGCCAGCAGTGAAGGTGGCGACTACGAGCAGTACTTC | CASSEGGDYEQYF
few | 18 | TRBD1 | TRBJ1-4 | TRBV5-1 | TGCGCCAGCAGCTTGGGAGTCGGGACAGGGATTTCGAATGAAAAACTGTTTTTT | CASSLGVGTGISNEKLFF
NA | 16 | TRBD2 | TRBJ2-5 | TRBV4-1 | TGCGCCAGCAGCCAAGAATTAGCGGGAGTTCAAGAGACCCAGTACTTC | CASSQELAGVQETQYF
NA | 14 | NA | TRBJ1-1 | TRBV12-3/TRBV12-4 | TGTGCCAGCAGTTCGGTCGGGGTTGCCACTGAAGCTTTCTTT | CASSSVGVATEAFF
NA | 15 | TRBD2 | TRBJ2-1 | TRBV27 | TGTGCCAGCAGTCCATCGGGACTAGCAGTGCATGAGCAGTTCTTC | CASSPSGLAVHEQFF
few | 19 | TRBD1 | TRBJ2-6 | TRBV12-3/TRBV12-4 | TGTGCCAGCAGTTTCCCACGACAGGGGCTGAGCTCTGGGGCCAACGTCCTGACTTTC | CASSFPRQGLSSGANVLTF
NA | 15 | NA | TRBJ1-1 | TRBV3-1 | TGTGCCAGCAGCCCCCTAGGGTATCGGGACACTGAAGCTTTCTTT | CASSPLGYRDTEAFF
NA | 14 | NA | TRBJ2-7 | TRBV6-1 | TGTGCCAGCAGTAGGTCCCCGACCTCCTACGAGCAGTACTTC | CASSRSPTSYEQYF
few | 16 | NA | TRBJ2-1 | TRBV4-3 | TGCGCCAGCAGCCGCCAGTTTGGGGGGCTCGGGGATGAGCAGTTCTTC | CASSRQFGGLGDEQFF
NA | 14 | TRBD1 | TRBJ2-7 | TRBV5-1 | TGCGCCAGCAGCTCAGGACAGGGGGCTGGCGAGCAGTACTTC | CASSSGQGAGEQYF
NA | 15 | NA | TRBJ1-5 | TRBV15 | TGTGCCACCAGCAGTCCCCAAGGGGCAAATCAGCCCCAGCATTTT | CATSSPQGANQPQHF
many | 14 | NA | TRBJ1-2 | TRBV29-1 | TGCAGCGTTGAAGATCCTGGACAGAATGATGGCTACACCTTC | CSVEDPGQNDGYTF
NA | 12 | NA | TRBJ2-5 | TRBV2 | TGTGCCAGCAGTAGGGACCCCGGGTTCCAGTACTTC | CASSRDPGFQYF
NA | 12 | TRBD1 | TRBJ1-1 | TRBV20-1 | TGCAGTGCGGGACACAGGGGTGGCGAAGCTTTCTTT | CSAGHRGGEAFF
many | 15 | NA | TRBJ2-5 | TRBV25-1 | TGTGCCAGCAGTGAAGGGAGGTTGGGCCAAGAGACCCAGTACTTC | CASSEGRLGQETQYF
NA | 17 | TRBD2 | TRBJ2-1 | TRBV5-6 | TGTGCCAGCAGCTTGGCCGGGGGAGCGGGAGACAGGAATGAGCAGTTCTTC | CASSLAGGAGDRNEQFF
NA | 16 | TRBD1 | TRBJ2-2 | TRBV4-1 | TGCGCCAGCAGCCTCCGACAGGGGTACGAATCCGGGGAGCTGTTTTTT | CASSLRQGYESGELFF
many | 14 | NA | TRBJ1-1 | TRBV4-1 | TGCGCCAGCAGCGGGCGGACCAAAGGCACTGAAGCTTTCTTT | CASSGRTKGTEAFF
few | 12 | NA | TRBJ2-7 | TRBV5-1 | TGCGCCAGCAGCAGGAACGGGGACGAGCAGTACTTC | CASSRNGDEQYF
few | 13 | NA | TRBJ2-1 | TRBV20-1 | TGCAGTGCTAGACACGGGACGGAGAATGAGCAGTTCTTC | CSARHGTENEQFF
NA | 15 | TRBD2 | TRBJ2-1 | TRBV12-3/TRBV12-4 | TGTGCCAGCAGTACTAGCGGGGGGGCCTTTCATGAGCAGTTCTTC | CASSTSGGAFHEQFF
NA | 15 | TRBD2 | TRBJ2-7 | TRBV29-1 | TGCAGCGTAGTGCCGACTAGCAAAGGATCCTACGAGCAGTACTTC | CSVVPTSKGSYEQYF
few | 14 | NA | TRBJ1-6 | TRBV2 | TGTGCCAGCAGTGGACAGGTCGATTATTCACCCCTCCACTTT | CASSGQVDYSPLHF
NA | 14 | NA | TRBJ2-1 | TRBV5-1 | TGCGCCAGCAGCCCGGAGACTAGGGGGAATGAGCAGTTCTTC | CASSPETRGNEQFF
few | 16 | TRBD2 | TRBJ2-1 | TRBV7-2 | TGTGCCAGCAGCTTAAGGCTGGGGCTAGCGGGGGGTGAGCAGTTCTTC | CASSLRLGLAGGEQFF
few | 16 | NA | TRBJ1-1 | TRBV19 | TGTGCCAGTAGTATGGAACAGGGAGGGATGAACACTGAAGCTTTCTTT | CASSMEQGGMNTEAFF
few | 17 | TRBD2 | TRBJ2-1 | TRBV6-2/TRBV6-3 | TGTGCCAGCAGTGGGCTTACTAGCGGGAGGATGGGCAATGAGCAGTTCTTC | CASSGLTSGRMGNEQFF
few | 14 | NA | TRBJ2-7 | TRBV4-3 | TGCGCCAGCAGCCAAACCCCCGGGGCACCGGAGCAGTACTTC | CASSQTPGAPEQYF
NA | 13 | NA | TRBJ1-2 | TRBV11-2 | TGTGCCAGCAGCCCTGCCGATAGGAGGGGCTACACCTTC | CASSPADRRGYTF
few | 12 | NA | TRBJ1-2 | TRBV6-6 | TGTGCCAGCAAAGTTAAGGGGGTTGGCTACACCTTC | CASKVKGVGYTF
few | 17 | NA | TRBJ2-1 | TRBV28 | TGTGCCAGCACCACCCCTGGGATAGGGGCGCGGAGCAATGAGCAGTTCTTC | CASTTPGIGARSNEQFF
NA | 17 | TRBD2 | TRBJ2-7 | TRBV20-1 | TGCAGTGCTAGCGACGATTTTAGCGGGGGGAGTCCCTACGAGCAGTACTTC | CSASDDFSGGSPYEQYF
NA | 14 | TRBD1 | TRBJ1-1 | TRBV4-1 | TGCGCCAGCAGCCAAACGCAGGGGGGAACTGAAGCTTTCTTT | CASSQTQGGTEAFF
many | 16 | TRBD2 | TRBJ2-1 | TRBV12-3/TRBV12-4 | TGTGCCAGCAGTACCGAGGGACTAGCCGGAGTGGGTGAGCAGTTCTTC | CASSTEGLAGVGEQFF
NA | 12 | NA | TRBJ1-1 | TRBV29-1 | TGCAGCGCCGACCTGGGGGGGTGGGAAGCTTTCTTT | CSADLGGWEAFF
NA | 15 | TRBD2 | TRBJ2-1 | TRBV20-1 | TGCAGTGCTAGAGTTTCTAGCGGGACTCACAATGAGCAGTTCTTC | CSARVSSGTHNEQFF
NA | 14 | TRBD1 | TRBJ1-4 | TRBV12-3/TRBV12-4 | TGTGCCAGCAGCCGTGGACAGGTCTCTGAAAAACTGTTTTTT | CASSRGQVSEKLFF
NA | 13 | TRBD1 | TRBJ1-2 | TRBV2 | TGTGCCAGCACGCAGGGACAGCCCCTTGGCTACACCTTC | CASTQGQPLGYTF
few | 14 | NA | TRBJ2-2 | TRBV20-1 | TGCAGTGCTTGGGGAGCAGGGAACACCGGGGAGCTGTTTTTT | CSAWGAGNTGELFF
NA | 15 | NA | TRBJ1-5 | TRBV6-1 | TGTGCCAGCAGTGAAATGAAGGGGTTGGGTCAGCCCCAGCATTTT | CASSEMKGLGQPQHF
NA | 14 | NA | TRBJ1-4 | TRBV27 | TGTGCCAGCAGTCGCAGTACAGGGTCCGAAAAACTGTTTTTT | CASSRSTGSEKLFF
few | 16 | NA | TRBJ2-4 | TRBV7-2 | TGTGCCAGCAGCTTAGTTGCGGGAGAGGGGGAAAACATTCAGTACTTC | CASSLVAGEGENIQYF
NA | 14 | TRBD1 | TRBJ1-2 | TRBV18 | TGTGCCAGCTCACGGACAGGGGATTCGGCTGGCTACACCTTC | CASSRTGDSAGYTF
few | 10 | NA | TRBJ1-1 | TRBV20-1 | TGCAGTCTGAGGGGGGCTGAAGCTTTCTTT | CSLRGAEAFF
few | 13 | NA | TRBJ2-3 | TRBV3-1 | TGTGCCAGCAGCCAAGATCCCGTAGATACGCAGTATTTT | CASSQDPVDTQYF
few | 16 | NA | TRBJ2-1 | TRBV6-2/TRBV6-3 | TGTGCCAGCAGGGGCTTTGCGGGTAGCTCCTACAATGAGCAGTTCTTC | CASRGFAGSSYNEQFF
NA | 19 | NA | TRBJ2-6 | TRBV5-1 | TGCGCCAGCAGCTTGGCTACAGGGACCTTATACTCTGGGGCCAACGTCCTGACTTTC | CASSLATGTLYSGANVLTF
NA | 16 | TRBD2 | TRBJ2-7 | TRBV3-1 | TGTGCCAGCAGCCAGGCGACTAGCGGGAGGTCCTACGAGCAGTACTTC | CASSQATSGRSYEQYF
few | 18 | TRBD2 | TRBJ2-1 | TRBV5-1 | TGCGCCAGCAGCCCCGGGGGTGGGACTAGCGGCTCCTACAATGAGCAGTTCTTC | CASSPGGGTSGSYNEQFF
many | 11 | NA | TRBJ2-1 | TRBV29-1 | TGCAGCGCACAACGGCTTGGTGAGCAGTTCTTC | CSAQRLGEQFF
NA | 17 | TRBD2 | TRBJ2-3 | TRBV7-9 | TGTGCCAGCAGCTCGGGACTAGCGGGAGTGAGGACAGATACGCAGTATTTT | CASSSGLAGVRTDTQYF